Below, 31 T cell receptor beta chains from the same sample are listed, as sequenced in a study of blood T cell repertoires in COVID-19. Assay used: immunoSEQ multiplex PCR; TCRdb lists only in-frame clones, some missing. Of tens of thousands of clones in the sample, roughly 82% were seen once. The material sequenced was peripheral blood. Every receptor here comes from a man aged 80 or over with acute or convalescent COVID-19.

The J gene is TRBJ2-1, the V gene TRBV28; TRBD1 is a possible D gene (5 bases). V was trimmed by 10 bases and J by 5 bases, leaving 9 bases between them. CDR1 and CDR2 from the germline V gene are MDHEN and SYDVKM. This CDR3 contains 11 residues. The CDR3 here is CATRGNNEQFF. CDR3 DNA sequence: TGTGCCACAAGGGGTAACAATGAGCAGTTCTTC.

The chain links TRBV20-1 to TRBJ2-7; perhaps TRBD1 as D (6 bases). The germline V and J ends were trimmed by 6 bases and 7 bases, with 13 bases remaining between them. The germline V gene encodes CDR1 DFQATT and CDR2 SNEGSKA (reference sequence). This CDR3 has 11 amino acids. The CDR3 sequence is CSALTGWEQYF. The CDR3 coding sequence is TGCAGTGCCCTGACAGGCTGGGAGCAGTACTTC.

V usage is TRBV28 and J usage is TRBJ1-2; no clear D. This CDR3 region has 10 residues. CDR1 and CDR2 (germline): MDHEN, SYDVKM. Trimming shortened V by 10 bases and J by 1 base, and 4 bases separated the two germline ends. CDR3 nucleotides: TGTGCCACCTATAACTATGGCTACACCTTC. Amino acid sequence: CATYNYGYTF.

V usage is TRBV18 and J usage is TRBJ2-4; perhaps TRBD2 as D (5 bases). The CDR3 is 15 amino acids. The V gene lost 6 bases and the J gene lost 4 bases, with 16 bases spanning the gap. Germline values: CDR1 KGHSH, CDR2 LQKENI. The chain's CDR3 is CASSPMGTGKNIQYF. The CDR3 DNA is TGTGCCAGCTCCCCAATGGGTACGGGGAAAAACATTCAGTACTTC.

The CDR3 DNA reads TGTGCCAGTAGTATAGGTCGCCCCGGGACAGGGTCCTACGAGCAGTACTTC. Translating gives CASSIGRPGTGSYEQYF. The gene calls are TRBV19 and TRBJ2-7, with 9 bases fitting TRBD1. This CDR3 has 17 residues. From germline, CDR1 is LNHDA and CDR2 SQIVND (reference sequence). The junction had 8 bases not matched to a gene; V was cut back by 1 base and J by 1 base.

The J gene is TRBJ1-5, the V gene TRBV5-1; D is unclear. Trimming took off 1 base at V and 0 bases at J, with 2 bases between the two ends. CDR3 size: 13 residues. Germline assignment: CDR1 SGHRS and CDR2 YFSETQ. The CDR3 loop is CASSLHSNQPQHF. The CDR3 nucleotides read TGCGCCAGCAGCTTGCATAGCAATCAGCCCCAGCATTTT.

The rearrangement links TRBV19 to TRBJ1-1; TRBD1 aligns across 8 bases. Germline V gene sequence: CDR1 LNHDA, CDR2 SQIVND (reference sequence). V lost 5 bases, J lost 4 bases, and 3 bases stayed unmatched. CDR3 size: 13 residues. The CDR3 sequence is CASSSTGGTEAFF. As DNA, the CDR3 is TGTGCCAGTAGTTCCACAGGGGGCACTGAAGCTTTCTTT.

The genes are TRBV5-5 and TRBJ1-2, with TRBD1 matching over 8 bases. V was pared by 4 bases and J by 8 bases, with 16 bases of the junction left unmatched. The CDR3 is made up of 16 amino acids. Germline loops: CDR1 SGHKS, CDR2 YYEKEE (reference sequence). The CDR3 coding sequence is TGTGCCAGCAGCGAGAGGGTTCGGACAGGGAGGACGGGCTACACCTTC. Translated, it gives CASSERVRTGRTGYTF.

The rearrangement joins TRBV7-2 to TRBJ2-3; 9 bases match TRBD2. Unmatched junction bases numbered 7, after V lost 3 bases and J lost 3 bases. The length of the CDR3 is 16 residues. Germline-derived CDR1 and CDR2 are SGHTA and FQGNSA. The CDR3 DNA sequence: TGTGCCAGCAGCTTTTTAGCGGGGGCCCTTACAGATACGCAGTATTTT. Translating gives CASSFLAGALTDTQYF.

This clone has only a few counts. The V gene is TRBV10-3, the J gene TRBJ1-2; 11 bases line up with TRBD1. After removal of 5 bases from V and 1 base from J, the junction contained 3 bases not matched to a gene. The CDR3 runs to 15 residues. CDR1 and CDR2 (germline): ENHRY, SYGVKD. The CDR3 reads CAISPGQGDNYGYTF. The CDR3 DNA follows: TGTGCCATCAGTCCGGGACAGGGGGATAACTATGGCTACACCTTC.

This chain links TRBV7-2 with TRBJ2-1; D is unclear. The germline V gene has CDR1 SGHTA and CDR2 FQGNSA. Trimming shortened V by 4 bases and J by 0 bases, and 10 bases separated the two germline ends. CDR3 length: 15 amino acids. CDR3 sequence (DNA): TGTGCCAGCAGCTCGCACACAAGCTCCTACAATGAGCAGTTCTTC. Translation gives CASSSHTSSYNEQFF. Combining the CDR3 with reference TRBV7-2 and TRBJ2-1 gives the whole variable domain GAGVSQSPSNKVTEKGKDVELRCDPISGHTALYWYRQSLGQGLEFLIYFQGNSAPDKSGLPSDRFSAERTGGSVSTLTIQRTQQEDSAVYLCASSSHTSSYNEQFFGPGTRLTVL.

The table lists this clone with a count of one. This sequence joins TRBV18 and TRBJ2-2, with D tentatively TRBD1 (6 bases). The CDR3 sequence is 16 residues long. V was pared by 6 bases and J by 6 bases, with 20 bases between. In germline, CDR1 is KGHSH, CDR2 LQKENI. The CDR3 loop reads CASSSSFTGSAGELFF. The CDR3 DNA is TGTGCCAGCTCCTCTAGCTTCACAGGGAGCGCCGGGGAGCTGTTTTTT.

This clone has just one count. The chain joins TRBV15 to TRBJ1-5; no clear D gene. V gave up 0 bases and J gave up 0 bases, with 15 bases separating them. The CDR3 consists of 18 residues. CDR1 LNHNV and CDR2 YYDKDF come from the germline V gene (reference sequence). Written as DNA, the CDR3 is TGTGCCACCAGCAGAGATTCGTCTAACAGTTATAGCAATCAGCCCCAGCATTTT. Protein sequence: CATSRDSSNSYSNQPQHF.

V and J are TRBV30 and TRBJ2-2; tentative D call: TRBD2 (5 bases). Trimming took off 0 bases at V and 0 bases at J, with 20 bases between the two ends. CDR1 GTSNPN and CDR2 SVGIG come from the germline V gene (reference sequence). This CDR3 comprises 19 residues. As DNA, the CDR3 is TGTGCCTGGAGTGTAATCCGACCCTGGAGGCAAGCGAACACCGGGGAGCTGTTTTTT. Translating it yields CAWSVIRPWRQANTGELFF.

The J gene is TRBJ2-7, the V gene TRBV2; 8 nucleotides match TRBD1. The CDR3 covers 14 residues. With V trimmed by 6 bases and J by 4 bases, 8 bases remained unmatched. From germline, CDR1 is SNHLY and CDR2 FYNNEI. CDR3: CASRRQGAVYEQYF. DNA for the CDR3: TGTGCCAGCAGAAGGCAGGGGGCGGTATACGAGCAGTACTTC.

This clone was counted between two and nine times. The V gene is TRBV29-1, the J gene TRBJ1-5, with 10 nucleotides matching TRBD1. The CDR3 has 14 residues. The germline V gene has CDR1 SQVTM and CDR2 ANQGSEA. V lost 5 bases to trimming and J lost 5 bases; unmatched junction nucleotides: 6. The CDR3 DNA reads TGCAGCGTTAGGACAGGGGGAAACGATCAGCCCCAGCATTTT. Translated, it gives CSVRTGGNDQPQHF.

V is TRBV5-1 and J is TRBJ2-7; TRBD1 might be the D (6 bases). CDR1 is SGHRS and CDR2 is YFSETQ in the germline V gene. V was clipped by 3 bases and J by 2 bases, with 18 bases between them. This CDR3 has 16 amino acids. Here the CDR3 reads CASSYSRTAPTYEQYF. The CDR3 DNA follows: TGCGCCAGCAGCTATAGTCGGACAGCGCCTACCTACGAGCAGTACTTC.

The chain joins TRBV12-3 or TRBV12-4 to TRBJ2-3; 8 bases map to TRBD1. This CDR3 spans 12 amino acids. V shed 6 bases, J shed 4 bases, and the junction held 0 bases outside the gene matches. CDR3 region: CASRDRADTQYF. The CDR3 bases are TGTGCCAGCAGGGACAGGGCAGATACGCAGTATTTT.

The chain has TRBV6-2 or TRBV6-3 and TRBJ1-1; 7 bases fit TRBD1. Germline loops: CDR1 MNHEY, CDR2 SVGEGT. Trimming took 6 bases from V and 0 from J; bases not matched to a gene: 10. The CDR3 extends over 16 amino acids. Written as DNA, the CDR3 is TGTGCCAGCAGCCCGGCGACAGGGCGCATGAACACTGAAGCTTTCTTT. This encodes CASSPATGRMNTEAFF.

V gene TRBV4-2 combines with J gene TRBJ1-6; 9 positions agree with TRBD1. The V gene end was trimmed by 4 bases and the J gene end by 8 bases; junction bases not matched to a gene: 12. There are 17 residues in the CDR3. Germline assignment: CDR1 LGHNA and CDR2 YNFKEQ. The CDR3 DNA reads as TGTGCCAGCAGCCCAGAAAGCGGGACAGGGTCTCATTCACCCCTCCACTTT. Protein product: CASSPESGTGSHSPLHF.

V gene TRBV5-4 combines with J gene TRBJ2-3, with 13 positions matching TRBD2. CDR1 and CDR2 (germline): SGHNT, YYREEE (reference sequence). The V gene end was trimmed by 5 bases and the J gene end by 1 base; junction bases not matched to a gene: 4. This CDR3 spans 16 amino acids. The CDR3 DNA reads TGTGCCAGCAGACTAGCGGGGGGGCGGGGCACAGATACGCAGTATTTT. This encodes CASRLAGGRGTDTQYF.

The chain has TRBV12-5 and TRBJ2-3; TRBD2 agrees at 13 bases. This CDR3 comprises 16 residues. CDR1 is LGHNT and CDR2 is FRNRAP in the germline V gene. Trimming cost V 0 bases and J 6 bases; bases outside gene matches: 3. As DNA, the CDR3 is TGTGCTAGTGGTTTGGTAACTAGCGGGGGGGCGGATACGCAGTATTTT. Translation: CASGLVTSGGADTQYF.

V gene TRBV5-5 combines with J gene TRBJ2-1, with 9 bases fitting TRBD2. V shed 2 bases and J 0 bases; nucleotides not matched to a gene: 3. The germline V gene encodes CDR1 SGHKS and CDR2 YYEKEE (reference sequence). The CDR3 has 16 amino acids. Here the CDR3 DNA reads TGTGCCAGCAGCTTTAGCGGGGGTCACTCCTACAATGAGCAGTTCTTC. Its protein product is CASSFSGGHSYNEQFF.

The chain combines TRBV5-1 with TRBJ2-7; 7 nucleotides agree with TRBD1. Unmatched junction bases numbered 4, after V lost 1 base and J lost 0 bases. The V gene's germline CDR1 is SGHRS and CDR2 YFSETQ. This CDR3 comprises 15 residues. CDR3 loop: CASSLNRDSSYEQYF. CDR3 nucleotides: TGCGCCAGCAGCTTGAATCGGGACAGCTCCTACGAGCAGTACTTC.

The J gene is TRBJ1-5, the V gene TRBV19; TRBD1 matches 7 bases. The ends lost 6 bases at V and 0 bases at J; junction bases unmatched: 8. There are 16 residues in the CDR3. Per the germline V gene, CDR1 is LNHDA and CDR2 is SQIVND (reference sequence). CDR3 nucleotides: TGTGCCAGTAGATCTAATGGACAGGCTAGCAATCAGCCCCAGCATTTT. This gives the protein CASRSNGQASNQPQHF.

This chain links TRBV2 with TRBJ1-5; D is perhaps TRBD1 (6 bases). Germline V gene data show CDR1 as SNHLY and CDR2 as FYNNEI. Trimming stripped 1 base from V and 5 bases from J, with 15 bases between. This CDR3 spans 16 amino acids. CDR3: CASSEEETEGDQPQHF. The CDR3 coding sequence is TGTGCCAGCAGTGAAGAAGAGACAGAGGGGGATCAGCCCCAGCATTTT. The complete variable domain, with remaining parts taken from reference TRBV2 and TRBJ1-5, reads EPEVTQTPSHQVTQMGQEVILRCVPISNHLYFYWYRQILGQKVEFLVSFYNNEISEKSEIFDDQFSVERPDGSNFTLKIRSTKLEDSAMYFCASSEEETEGDQPQHFGDGTRLSIL.

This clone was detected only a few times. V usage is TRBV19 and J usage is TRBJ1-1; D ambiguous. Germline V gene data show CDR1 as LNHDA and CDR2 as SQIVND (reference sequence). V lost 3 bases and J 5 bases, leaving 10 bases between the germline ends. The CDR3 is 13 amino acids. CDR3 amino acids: CASSMLGETEAFF. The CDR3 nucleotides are TGTGCCAGTAGTATGTTGGGCGAGACTGAAGCTTTCTTT.

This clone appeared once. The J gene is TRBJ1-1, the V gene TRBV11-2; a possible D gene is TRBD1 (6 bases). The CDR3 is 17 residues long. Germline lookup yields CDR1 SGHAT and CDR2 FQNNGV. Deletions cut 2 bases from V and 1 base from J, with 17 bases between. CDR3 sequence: CASSLRGWSQENTEAFF. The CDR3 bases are TGTGCCAGCAGCTTAAGGGGGTGGTCTCAGGAGAACACTGAAGCTTTCTTT.

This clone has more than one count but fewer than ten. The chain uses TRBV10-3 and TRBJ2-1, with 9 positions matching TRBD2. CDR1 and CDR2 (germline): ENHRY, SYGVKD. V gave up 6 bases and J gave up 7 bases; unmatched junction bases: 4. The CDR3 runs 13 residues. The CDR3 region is CAISAGGLNEQFF. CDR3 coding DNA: TGTGCCATCAGCGCGGGGGGGTTAAATGAGCAGTTCTTC.

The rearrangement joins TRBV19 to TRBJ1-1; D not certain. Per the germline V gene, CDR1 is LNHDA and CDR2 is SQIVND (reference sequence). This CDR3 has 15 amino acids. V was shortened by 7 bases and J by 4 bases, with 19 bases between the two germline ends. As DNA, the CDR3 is TGTGCCAGTAAATTTGTTCAGGCCGCGGGCACTGAAGCTTTCTTT. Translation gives CASKFVQAAGTEAFF.

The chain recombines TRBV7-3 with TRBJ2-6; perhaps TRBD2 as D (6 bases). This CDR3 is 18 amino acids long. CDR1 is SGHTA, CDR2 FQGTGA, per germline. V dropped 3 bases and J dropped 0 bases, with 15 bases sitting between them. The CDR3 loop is CASSLDGRGNSGANVLTF. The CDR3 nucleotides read TGTGCCAGCAGCTTGGACGGTCGCGGGAACTCTGGGGCCAACGTCCTGACTTTC.